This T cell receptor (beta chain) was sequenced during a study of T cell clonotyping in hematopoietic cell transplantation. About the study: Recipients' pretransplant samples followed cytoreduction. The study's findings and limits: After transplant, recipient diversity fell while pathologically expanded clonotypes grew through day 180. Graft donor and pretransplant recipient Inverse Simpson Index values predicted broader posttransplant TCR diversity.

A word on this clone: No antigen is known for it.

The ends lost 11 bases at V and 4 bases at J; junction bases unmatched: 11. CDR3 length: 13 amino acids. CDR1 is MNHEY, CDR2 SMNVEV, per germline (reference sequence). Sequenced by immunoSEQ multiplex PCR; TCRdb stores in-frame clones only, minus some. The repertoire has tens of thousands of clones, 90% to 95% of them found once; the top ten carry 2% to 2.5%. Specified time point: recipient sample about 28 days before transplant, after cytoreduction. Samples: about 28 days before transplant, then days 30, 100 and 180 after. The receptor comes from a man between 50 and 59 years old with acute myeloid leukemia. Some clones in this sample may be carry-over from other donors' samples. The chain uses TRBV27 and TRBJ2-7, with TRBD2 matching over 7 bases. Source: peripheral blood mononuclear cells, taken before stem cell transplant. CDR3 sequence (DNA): TGTGCCCTGGTGGGAGGGGCATCTTACGAGCAGTACTTC. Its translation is CALVGGASYEQYF.